The 30 T cell receptor beta chains listed next were all sequenced from one sample in a study of blood T cell repertoires in COVID-19. Produced via immunoSEQ multiplex PCR; TCRdb's table is partial and in-frame only. The data show around 200,000 clones, about four fifths seen once. The specimen sequenced was peripheral blood. These receptors came from a man aged 45-65 years with active or convalescent COVID-19.

The V call is TRBV19, the J call TRBJ2-4; 7 bases map to TRBD2. Losses at the gene ends were 4 bases for V and 3 bases for J; bases not matched to a gene: 15. CDR1 and CDR2 (germline): LNHDA, SQIVND (reference sequence). There are 18 residues in the CDR3. CDR3 bases: TGTGCCAGTAGTAGCATGAAGCGCGGGGGTGATGGCAAAAACATTCAGTACTTC. It specifies CASSSMKRGGDGKNIQYF.

The CDR3 coding sequence is TGTGCCAGCAATCCCCCCCCCGGGGGTTACGAGCAGTACTTC. Amino acid sequence: CASNPPPGGYEQYF. This chain links TRBV2 with TRBJ2-7, with D possibly TRBD2 on 6 matching bases. Trimming cost V 7 bases and J 4 bases, with 17 bases left between them. There are 14 residues in the CDR3. Germline assignment: CDR1 SNHLY and CDR2 FYNNEI.

The CDR3 DNA follows: TGTGCCAGCAGCAGGGGACTAGCGGGAGGGGAGGAGAAGTACTTC. It is translated as CASSRGLAGGEEKYF. J is TRBJ2-7 and V is TRBV5-8, with 16 positions matching TRBD2. Germline V gene sequence: CDR1 SGHTS, CDR2 YDEGEE. V trimming: 4 bases; J trimming: 11 bases; junction bases outside the gene matches: 9. The CDR3 length is 15 residues. The full variable domain, in which reference TRBV5-8 and TRBJ2-7 provide the parts outside the CDR3, is EAGVTQSPTHLIKTRGQQATLRCSPISGHTSVYWYQQALGLGLQFLLWYDEGEERNRGNFPPRFSGRQFPNYSSELNVNALELEDSALYLCASSRGLAGGEEKYFGPGTRLTVT.

The chain couples TRBV12-5 to TRBJ2-2; D remains unclear. There are 13 residues in the CDR3. From germline, CDR1 is LGHNT and CDR2 FRNRAP. V lost 3 bases to trimming and J lost 7 bases, with 9 bases between them. The chain's CDR3 is CASGLLSRGELFF. The CDR3 nucleotides are TGTGCTAGTGGTTTACTATCCCGCGGGGAGCTGTTTTTT.

This clone showed up just once. The chain carries TRBV27 and TRBJ2-5; TRBD1 matches at 11 bases. The V gene end was trimmed by 7 bases and the J gene end by 2 bases; junction bases not matched to a gene: 6. The CDR3 covers 15 residues. Germline V CDR1 and CDR2: MNHEY, SMNVEV (reference sequence). The CDR3 spells CASKGQGGWQETQYF. The CDR3 nucleotides read TGTGCCAGCAAGGGACAGGGGGGATGGCAAGAGACCCAGTACTTC.

The genes are TRBV18 and TRBJ1-1; D is uncertain. The CDR3 has 13 amino acids. Germline-derived CDR1 and CDR2 are KGHSH and LQKENI. Trimming shortened V by 0 bases and J by 8 bases, and 10 bases separated the two germline ends. CDR3 nucleotide sequence: TGTGCCAGCTCACCACCGAAGGACTACGAAGCTTTCTTT. Encoded protein: CASSPPKDYEAFF.

The gene calls are TRBV11-2 and TRBJ1-4, with 8 bases identical to TRBD1. The V segment lost 1 base and the J segment 6 bases; nucleotides outside the gene matches: 16. The germline gives CDR1 SGHAT, CDR2 FQNNGV. The CDR3 is made up of 19 amino acids. The DNA for the CDR3 is TGTGCCAGCAGCTTAGGAGGCGGCAGGGGGCCCTCCTCCTATGAAAAACTGTTTTTT. Protein: CASSLGGGRGPSSYEKLFF. The entire variable domain, with the rest obtained from reference TRBV11-2 and TRBJ1-4, is as follows: EAGVAQSPRYKIIEKRQSVAFWCNPISGHATLYWYQQILGQGPKLLIQFQNNGVVDDSQLPKDRFSAERLKGVDSTLKIQPAKLEDSAVYLCASSLGGGRGPSSYEKLFFGSGTQLSVL.

The gene calls are TRBV6-5 and TRBJ1-1, with D possibly TRBD1 on 5 matching bases. Per the germline V gene, CDR1 is MNHEY and CDR2 is SVGAGI. The CDR3 is 12 amino acids. V was clipped by 8 bases and J by 4 bases, with 11 bases between them. CDR3 amino acids: CASGGVATEAFF. In DNA form, the CDR3 reads TGTGCCAGCGGGGGGGTGGCCACTGAAGCTTTCTTT.

The V gene is TRBV19, the J gene TRBJ2-2; TRBD2 matches at 12 bases. After removal of 4 bases from V and 4 bases from J, the junction contained 10 bases not matched to a gene. Per the germline V gene, CDR1 is LNHDA and CDR2 is SQIVND (reference sequence). This CDR3 is 18 amino acids long. CDR3: CASSRGLAGAKLTGELFF. The CDR3 nucleotides read TGTGCCAGTAGTAGGGGACTAGCGGGCGCTAAACTCACCGGGGAGCTGTTTTTT.

The V gene is TRBV19, the J gene TRBJ1-3, with TRBD1 as a possible D gene (6 bases). CDR3 length: 13 residues. The germline CDR1 and CDR2 sequences are LNHDA and SQIVND (reference sequence). V shed 6 bases and J shed 1 base, with 7 bases lying between them. CDR3 sequence (DNA): TGTGCCAGTAGCAGGGGATCTGGAAACACCATATATTTT. It yields the protein CASSRGSGNTIYF.

The rearrangement joins TRBV28 to TRBJ2-1; D perhaps matches TRBD2 (6 bases). From germline, CDR1 is MDHEN and CDR2 SYDVKM. This CDR3 is built from 13 residues. Between the trimmed V and J ends, which lost 10 bases and 8 bases, there was a span of 18 bases. This chain's CDR3 is CATRRAIHYEQFF. In DNA form, the CDR3 reads TGTGCCACGCGGAGGGCCATACACTATGAGCAGTTCTTC.

On this clone: One end of the junction is discordant with germline, which a read error may explain. The chain combines TRBV29-1 with TRBJ2-7; a weak D match, TRBD1 (5 bases). The CDR3 runs 13 residues. CDR1 is SQVTM and CDR2 is ANQGSEA in the germline V gene. The CDR3 reads CSVESQGSYGQYF. DNA of the CDR3: TGCAGCGTTGAGTCTCAGGGATCCTACGGGCAGTACTTC.

The chain employs TRBV24-1 and TRBJ1-1, with D uncertain. Trimming shortened V by 5 bases and J by 6 bases, and 15 bases separated the two germline ends. Per the germline V gene, CDR1 is KGHDR and CDR2 is SFDVKD. The CDR3 extends over 14 amino acids. The CDR3 DNA follows: TGTGCCACCAGTGGTACACCTCTTTCCCCTGAAGCTTTCTTT. This encodes CATSGTPLSPEAFF.

The chain links TRBV15 to TRBJ2-7; TRBD2 aligns across 7 bases. The CDR3 covers 17 residues. With 0 bases clipped from V and 4 bases from J, the junction kept 12 bases outside the gene matches. Germline V gene sequence: CDR1 LNHNV, CDR2 YYDKDF (reference sequence). The CDR3 here is CATSRDVVGGRPYEQYF. CDR3 in DNA: TGTGCCACCAGCAGAGATGTCGTGGGGGGGAGGCCGTACGAGCAGTACTTC.

This chain uses TRBV18 with TRBJ2-7; 11 bases match TRBD1. The CDR3 is 14 amino acids. Germline loops: CDR1 KGHSH, CDR2 LQKENI. Unmatched junction bases numbered 5, after V lost 7 bases and J lost 3 bases. CDR3 protein: CASFPGTGGYEQYF. The CDR3 DNA reads TGTGCCAGCTTTCCCGGGACAGGGGGCTACGAGCAGTACTTC.

The gene calls are TRBV23-1 and TRBJ2-3; maybe TRBD2 (6 bases). TRBV23-1 is classed as an ORF, of uncertain function. Deletions cut 0 bases from V and 4 bases from J, with 11 bases between. There are 15 residues in the CDR3. The CDR3 is CASSQSRGMSDTQYF. The CDR3 DNA follows: TGCGCCAGCAGTCAATCCCGGGGGATGTCAGATACGCAGTATTTT.

This clone has just one count. The rearrangement uses TRBV5-8 and TRBJ1-3; D is possibly TRBD1 (5 bases). The CDR3 has 16 amino acids. Germline V lookup: CDR1 SGHTS, CDR2 YDEGEE. With 0 bases removed from V and 0 bases from J, the gap between germline ends came to 10 bases. The CDR3 coding sequence is TGTGCCAGCAGCTTGGGGACAACCAGCTCTGGAAACACCATATATTTT. It specifies CASSLGTTSSGNTIYF.

The rearrangement joins TRBV5-5 to TRBJ2-1; 11 bases align to TRBD2. This CDR3 region has 17 residues. With 4 bases clipped from V and 8 bases from J, the junction kept 14 bases outside the gene matches. Germline assignment: CDR1 SGHKS and CDR2 YYEKEE (reference sequence). CDR3 residues: CASSPTLAGGRSDEQFF. CDR3 sequence (DNA): TGTGCCAGCAGCCCGACTCTAGCGGGAGGACGGTCGGATGAGCAGTTCTTC.

The chain uses TRBV9 and TRBJ1-2; D is unclear. Trimming shortened V by 3 bases and J by 3 bases, and 12 bases separated the two germline ends. The CDR3 contains 14 residues. From germline, CDR1 is SGDLS and CDR2 YYNGEE. Here the CDR3 reads CASSGAVKDYGYTF. CDR3 DNA: TGTGCCAGCAGCGGGGCTGTAAAGGACTATGGCTACACCTTC.

V and J are TRBV7-9 and TRBJ2-5; 8 bases are a match to TRBD2. Looked up from germline, CDR1 is SEHNR and CDR2 is FQNEAQ (reference sequence). This CDR3 has 18 amino acids. V gave up 1 base and J gave up 4 bases; unmatched junction bases: 14. In nucleotides, the CDR3 is TGTGCCAGCAGCTTAGTTGGGTTCGGAGCGGGAGTAGGAGAGACCCAGTACTTC. Translating it yields CASSLVGFGAGVGETQYF.

For the CDR3, the DNA is TGTGCCAGCAGTTCGGACAGGGGGGCCACTGAAGCTTTCTTT. Translated, it gives CASSSDRGATEAFF. This rearrangement joins TRBV6-9 to TRBJ1-1, with 10 bases aligning to TRBD1. The germline gives CDR1 MNHGY, CDR2 SVAAGI. This CDR3 has 14 residues. The V gene end was trimmed by 4 bases and the J gene end by 4 bases; junction bases not matched to a gene: 3.

The chain is built from TRBV11-2 and TRBJ2-3; the D gene is possibly TRBD2 (5 bases). Trimming removed 5 bases at V and 2 bases at J, with 20 bases between. The CDR3 sequence is 17 residues long. Germline V lookup: CDR1 SGHAT, CDR2 FQNNGV. The CDR3 reads CASSLVGDTEHTDTQYF. Here the CDR3 DNA reads TGTGCCAGCAGCCTGGTGGGAGACACCGAGCACACAGATACGCAGTATTTT.

This rearrangement joins TRBV27 to TRBJ1-1; 8 bases map to TRBD1. The germline CDR1 and CDR2 sequences are MNHEY and SMNVEV (reference sequence). This CDR3 has 14 amino acids. V shed 6 bases and J 7 bases; nucleotides not matched to a gene: 10. CDR3 loop: CASSRSGGAFEAFF. DNA of the CDR3: TGTGCCAGCAGCCGCTCAGGGGGCGCTTTTGAAGCTTTCTTT.

A few counts support this clone. The J gene is TRBJ2-7, the V gene TRBV9, with TRBD2 identical over 15 bases. The V segment lost 4 bases and the J segment 4 bases; nucleotides outside the gene matches: 9. Germline-derived CDR1 and CDR2 are SGDLS and YYNGEE. The CDR3 runs 17 residues. The CDR3 protein is CASSPGLAGGPLYEQYF. The CDR3 bases are TGTGCCAGCAGCCCTGGACTAGCGGGAGGGCCGTTGTACGAGCAGTACTTC.

The rearrangement joins TRBV7-2 to TRBJ1-1; TRBD1 agrees at 9 bases. V gave up 5 bases and J gave up 4 bases; unmatched junction bases: 8. Germline-derived CDR1 and CDR2 are SGHTA and FQGNSA. This CDR3 has 15 amino acids. As DNA, the CDR3 is TGTGCCAGCAGCGCCCGACAGGGGGGTACCACTGAAGCTTTCTTT. It translates to CASSARQGGTTEAFF.

The chain combines TRBV7-2 with TRBJ1-6, with a possible D match to TRBD1 (5 bases). CDR1 is SGHTA, CDR2 FQGNSA, per germline. This CDR3 has 15 amino acids. V lost 2 bases and J 5 bases, leaving 10 bases between the germline ends. The CDR3 DNA sequence: TGTGCCAGCAGCTTACTACAGGCCGATAATTCACCCCTCCACTTT. Its translation: CASSLLQADNSPLHF.

CDR3 DNA sequence: TGTGCCAGCAGCCAGGGGGCACATGAAGCTTTCTTT. Protein: CASSQGAHEAFF. The J gene is TRBJ1-1, the V gene TRBV6-5, with 8 bases lining up with TRBD1. Germline CDR1 reads MNHEY; CDR2 reads SVGAGI. CDR3 length equals 12 residues. J was trimmed by 7 bases and V by 6 bases; bases with no gene match: 4.

The chain carries TRBV6-5 and TRBJ1-5; no firm D call. Trimming shortened V by 5 bases and J by 2 bases, and 13 bases separated the two germline ends. The length of the CDR3 is 15 residues. Germline CDR1 and CDR2: MNHEY and SVGAGI. CDR3 amino acids: CASSTVWSGNQPQHF. Here the CDR3 DNA reads TGTGCCAGCAGTACCGTGTGGTCGGGCAATCAGCCCCAGCATTTT.

This clone showed up just once. The chain has TRBV6-1 and TRBJ1-1; D might be TRBD1 (5 bases). The CDR3 is 15 amino acids. V shed 2 bases and J shed 0 bases, with 10 bases lying between them. In germline, CDR1 is MNHNS, CDR2 SASEGT. Here the CDR3 reads CASSERGLLNTEAFF. In DNA, the CDR3 is TGTGCCAGCAGTGAACGGGGACTGCTGAACACTGAAGCTTTCTTT.

This CDR3 reads CASSYLGGQGLGYTF. In nucleotides, the CDR3 is TGTGCCAGCAGTTACCTGGGGGGACAGGGGCTTGGCTACACCTTC. J is TRBJ1-2 and V is TRBV6-5; 10 bases line up with TRBD1. Trimming removed 2 bases from V and 7 bases from J; junction bases left unmatched: 7. This CDR3 is built from 15 residues. CDR1 is MNHEY and CDR2 is SVGAGI in the germline V gene.